This T cell receptor beta chain derives from a study of blood T cell repertoires in COVID-19. The wider study: Spain, Italy and the United States supplied samples that represented acute and convalescent COVID-19. T cells, B-cell-depleted T cells, or PBMCs provided the cDNA or gDNA that served as material.

The sample holds a few counts of this clone. The authors' processing: The authors estimated nucleated cell counts from reference gene primer amplification. TCRdb keeps only in-frame clones here, not all; method: immunoSEQ multiplex PCR. From that table come the V and J calls and clone size; the DNA was used to work out D and trimming. The sample records about 120,000 clones, around 89% being singletons. The material sequenced was peripheral blood. The TCR was taken from a man in his sixties or seventies with active or convalescent COVID-19.

The CDR3 region has the DNA TGTGCCATTACACCACAGGGGGCGAAGGGATACAATGAGCAGTTCTTC. Translating it yields CAITPQGAKGYNEQFF. V is TRBV28 and J is TRBJ2-1; 9 positions agree with TRBD1. CDR1 MDHEN and CDR2 SYDVKM come from the germline V gene. V dropped 10 bases and J dropped 4; count of bases not matched to a gene: 14. The CDR3 has 16 amino acids.